This TCR beta chain derives from a study of blood T cell repertoires in COVID-19. The data were produced by immunoSEQ multiplex PCR, yet TCRdb's version contains in-frame clones alone and is incomplete. The sample shows approximately 140,000 clones, around three quarters of them seen only once. The length of the CDR3 is 18 residues. Per the germline V gene, CDR1 is MDHEN and CDR2 is SYDVKM. With 5 bases clipped from V and 0 bases from J, the junction kept 8 bases outside the gene matches. This clonotype originated in a man aged 55-75 years with acute or convalescent COVID-19. This chain links TRBV28 with TRBJ2-3, with 13 bases identical to TRBD2. The specimen was peripheral blood. The CDR3 region has the DNA TGTGCCAGCAGTCAGGGACTAGCGGGACCCGCTAGCACAGATACGCAGTATTTT. It translates to CASSQGLAGPASTDTQYF. The complete variable domain, with remaining parts taken from reference TRBV28 and TRBJ2-3, reads DVKVTQSSRYLVKRTGEKVFLECVQDMDHENMFWYRQDPGLGLRLIYFSYDVKMKEKGDIPEGYSVSREKKERFSLILESASTNQTSMYLCASSQGLAGPASTDTQYFGPGTRLTVL.